The rows below give T cell receptor beta chains drawn from one sample of a study of cytomegalovirus exposure and HLA in healthy donors. TCRdb's table, derived via immunoSEQ multiplex PCR, lists solely in-frame clones and lacks some. The table records about 130,000 clones, around three quarters of them present only once. Sequencing was carried out using PBMCs. Receptors originate from a man younger than 35 in good health and CMV-seronegative. The CDR3 runs from the conserved cysteine through the conserved F or W. Fields, in order: J gene, clone size, V gene, CDR3 protein. Clone size appears in some rows only: once, few, many, or a class for an expanded clone.

J: TRBJ1-6
size: NA
V: TRBV5-6
CDR3: CASSYLTGRAGSPLHF

J: TRBJ2-7
size: NA
V: TRBV25-1
CDR3: CASSRPGSYEQYF

J: TRBJ2-1
size: NA
V: TRBV30
CDR3: CAWINDPSSYNEQFF

J: NA
size: NA
V: TRBV7-2
CDR3: CASSYDRGVAYEQYF

J: TRBJ1-1
size: NA
V: TRBV5-1
CDR3: CASSKDPGGTEAFF

J: TRBJ1-1
size: NA
V: TRBV27
CDR3: CASSRGQTLNTEAFF

J: TRBJ2-4
size: NA
V: TRBV7-8
CDR3: CASSKDGLPANIQYF

J: TRBJ2-1
size: NA
V: TRBV30
CDR3: CAWSSGLGDNEQFF

J: TRBJ2-1
size: NA
V: TRBV9
CDR3: CASSGTGINEQFF

J: TRBJ2-1
size: NA
V: TRBV27
CDR3: CASSLGQGTYNEQFF

J: TRBJ2-1
size: NA
V: TRBV27
CDR3: CASRSGSSYNEQFF

J: TRBJ2-7
size: NA
V: TRBV27
CDR3: CASSLGTAVLYEQYF

J: TRBJ2-2
size: few
V: TRBV29-1
CDR3: CSVTQGPNTGELFF

J: TRBJ1-3
size: NA
V: TRBV2
CDR3: CASSEDLGNTIYF

J: TRBJ2-5
size: NA
V: TRBV15
CDR3: CATSRNRGQETQYF

J: TRBJ1-4
size: NA
V: TRBV7-2
CDR3: CASSFQGGITNEKLFF

J: TRBJ2-1
size: few
V: TRBV9
CDR3: CASSALPPSGTIYNEQFF

J: TRBJ1-1
size: NA
V: TRBV27
CDR3: CASATTVNTEAFF

J: TRBJ1-2
size: NA
V: TRBV7-9
CDR3: CASSLGHSPNYGYTF

J: TRBJ1-5
size: NA
V: TRBV4-1
CDR3: CASSQDPQVHNQPQHF

J: TRBJ2-1
size: NA
V: TRBV4-1
CDR3: CASSQEKRPQDEQFF

J: TRBJ2-7
size: NA
V: TRBV18
CDR3: CASSGNRGSPLEQYF

J: TRBJ2-7
size: NA
V: TRBV4-1
CDR3: CASSQALPPYEQYF

J: TRBJ2-6
size: NA
V: TRBV7-2
CDR3: CASSSQAGANVLTF

J: TRBJ2-1
size: NA
V: TRBV28
CDR3: CASSPPLGDEQFF

J: TRBJ2-3
size: NA
V: TRBV28
CDR3: CASSFLGQGRTDTQYF